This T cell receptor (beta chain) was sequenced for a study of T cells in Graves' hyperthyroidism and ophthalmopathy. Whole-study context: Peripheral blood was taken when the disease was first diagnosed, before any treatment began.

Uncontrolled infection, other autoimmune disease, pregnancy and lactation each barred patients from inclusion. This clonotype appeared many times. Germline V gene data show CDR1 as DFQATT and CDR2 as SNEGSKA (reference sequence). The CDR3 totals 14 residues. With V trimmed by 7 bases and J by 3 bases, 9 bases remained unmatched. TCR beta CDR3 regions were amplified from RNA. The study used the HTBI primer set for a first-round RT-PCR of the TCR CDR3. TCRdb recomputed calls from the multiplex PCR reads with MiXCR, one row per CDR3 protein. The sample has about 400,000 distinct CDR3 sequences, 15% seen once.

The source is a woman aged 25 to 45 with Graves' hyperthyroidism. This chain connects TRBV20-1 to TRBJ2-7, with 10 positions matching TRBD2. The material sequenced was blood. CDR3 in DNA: TGCAGTGTCCGGATAGCGGGAGGAGGCTACGAGCAGTACTTC. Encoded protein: CSVRIAGGGYEQYF.